The 28 T cell receptor beta chains presented below share a single source sample, sequenced in a study of blood T cell repertoires in COVID-19. The table came from immunoSEQ multiplex PCR; TCRdb's copy has only in-frame clones and leaves some out. The table records 55,000 to 70,000 clones, around 90% of them present only once. The specimen sequenced was PBMCs or T cells enriched from blood (not recorded which). The receptors derive from a woman between 40 and 55 years old who had recovered from COVID-19.

The chain carries TRBV19 and TRBJ2-1; 11 bases line up with TRBD1. CDR3 size: 15 residues. Germline CDR1 LNHDA, CDR2 SQIVND (reference sequence). J gave up 6 bases and V 4 bases, and 5 bases lay outside the gene matches. The CDR3 sequence is CASSRPDRGRNEQFF. CDR3 DNA: TGTGCCAGTAGTAGGCCGGACAGGGGGCGCAATGAGCAGTTCTTC.

The gene calls are TRBV14 and TRBJ1-2, with 8 bases lining up with TRBD1. Germline V gene sequence: CDR1 SGHDN, CDR2 FVKESK. The CDR3 is 13 residues long. The V segment lost 4 bases and the J segment 4 bases; nucleotides outside the gene matches: 2. This chain's CDR3 is CASSRTGSYGYTF. CDR3 in DNA: TGTGCCAGCAGCCGGACAGGGAGCTATGGCTACACCTTC. Full variable domain (remainder filled in from reference TRBV14 and TRBJ1-2): EAGVTQFPSHSVIEKGQTVTLRCDPISGHDNLYWYRRVMGKEIKFLLHFVKESKQDESGMPNNRFLAERTGGTYSTLKVQPAELEDSGVYFCASSRTGSYGYTFGSGTRLTVV.

The chain combines TRBV5-5 with TRBJ1-2; D unclear. The germline gives CDR1 SGHKS, CDR2 YYEKEE (reference sequence). The CDR3 contains 15 residues. V lost 0 bases and J 2 bases, leaving 11 bases between the germline ends. The CDR3 reads CASSLVGRENYGYTF. The CDR3 bases are TGTGCCAGCAGCTTGGTGGGGAGGGAGAACTATGGCTACACCTTC.

The rearrangement uses TRBV3-1 (or the pseudogene TRBV3-2) and TRBJ1-2, with 9 bases matching TRBD1. The germline V gene encodes CDR1 LGHDT and CDR2 YNNKEL (reference sequence). The CDR3 consists of 15 residues. V lost 5 bases to trimming and J lost 4 bases; unmatched junction nucleotides: 8. The CDR3 coding sequence is TGTGCCAGCAGCAAACAGGGGGCTACCGTCTATGGCTACACCTTC. Its protein product is CASSKQGATVYGYTF.

V usage is TRBV27 and J usage is TRBJ2-7; 8 bases agree with TRBD1. The CDR3 is 14 amino acids. With V trimmed by 4 bases and J by 5 bases, 7 bases remained unmatched. Germline lookup yields CDR1 MNHEY and CDR2 SMNVEV (reference sequence). CDR3 in DNA: TGTGCCAGCAGTTACAACGACAGGGGTGACGAGCAGTACTTC. It yields the protein CASSYNDRGDEQYF.

The chain has TRBV2 and TRBJ1-6; tentatively, D is TRBD1 (6 bases). Trimming pared 9 bases from V and 3 bases from J, leaving 15 bases between. The CDR3 covers 15 residues. Germline V CDR1 and CDR2: SNHLY, FYNNEI. CDR3 protein: CASLGSGDYNSPLHF. The DNA of the CDR3 is TGTGCCAGTTTGGGTTCAGGGGACTATAATTCACCCCTCCACTTT.

J is TRBJ2-1 and V is TRBV7-2, with D possibly matching TRBD2 (6 bases). The V gene lost 0 bases and the J gene lost 7 bases, with 13 bases spanning the gap. There are 15 residues in the CDR3. The germline V gene encodes CDR1 SGHTA and CDR2 FQGNSA. CDR3 loop: CASSLASSVVNEQFF. The CDR3 nucleotides read TGTGCCAGCAGCTTAGCTTCTAGCGTGGTAAATGAGCAGTTCTTC.

This rearrangement joins TRBV18 to TRBJ1-5; no reliable D call. Germline loops: CDR1 KGHSH, CDR2 LQKENI. The CDR3 runs to 15 residues. V was shortened by 0 bases and J by 1 base, with 7 bases between the two germline ends. The DNA of the CDR3 is TGTGCCAGCTCACCACCGGGGAGAAGCAATCAGCCCCAGCATTTT. Amino acid sequence: CASSPPGRSNQPQHF.

The V gene is TRBV5-1, the J gene TRBJ2-3; weak D call: TRBD1 (6 bases). Germline V gene data show CDR1 as SGHRS and CDR2 as YFSETQ. V lost 1 base to trimming and J lost 6 bases, with 6 bases between them. This CDR3 has 12 residues. DNA for the CDR3: TGCGCCAGCAGCTTGCAGGGGGATACGCAGTATTTT. It encodes CASSLQGDTQYF.

This clone occurred once. The chain is built from TRBV5-1 and TRBJ2-2; 10 bases agree with TRBD1. The CDR3 sequence is 14 residues long. CDR1 and CDR2 (germline): SGHRS, YFSETQ. Unmatched junction bases numbered 4, after V lost 4 bases and J lost 7 bases. In DNA form, the CDR3 reads TGCGCCAGCAGCAGGGACAGGGGCAACGGGGAGCTGTTTTTT. Amino acids: CASSRDRGNGELFF.

This chain uses TRBV29-1 with TRBJ2-7; TRBD1 agrees at 10 bases. The CDR3 loop spans 16 amino acids. V trimming: 7 bases; J trimming: 4 bases; junction bases outside the gene matches: 16. The germline CDR1 and CDR2 sequences are SQVTM and ANQGSEA. The CDR3 here is CSAAPRTGTGEYEQYF. Written as DNA, the CDR3 is TGCAGCGCTGCCCCCCGAACCGGGACAGGGGAGTACGAGCAGTACTTC.

This chain connects TRBV5-5 to TRBJ2-7, with no clear D. The CDR3 is made up of 12 amino acids. V was shortened by 4 bases and J by 3 bases, with 8 bases between the two germline ends. Germline loops: CDR1 SGHKS, CDR2 YYEKEE (reference sequence). In nucleotides, the CDR3 is TGTGCCAGCAGCAAGGAGATCTACGAGCAGTACTTC. Encoded protein: CASSKEIYEQYF.

This chain uses TRBV9 with TRBJ2-7, with D possibly matching TRBD1 (7 bases). The CDR3 spans 20 residues. Looked up from germline, CDR1 is SGDLS and CDR2 is YYNGEE. Trimming left V 0 bases short and J 4 bases short, with 29 bases between. In DNA, the CDR3 is TGTGCCAGCAGCGTAGGCCTCGGGGGCTTACAGGGGTCGATTGGGTACGAGCAGTACTTC. It yields the protein CASSVGLGGLQGSIGYEQYF.

This clone has just one count. The V and J genes are TRBV18 and TRBJ2-7; 9 positions match TRBD1. With 1 base clipped from V and 4 bases from J, the junction kept 5 bases outside the gene matches. The CDR3 extends over 15 amino acids. Germline values: CDR1 KGHSH, CDR2 LQKENI. CDR3 residues: CASSPRTGALYEQYF. The CDR3 DNA reads TGTGCCAGCTCACCACGGACAGGGGCCCTATACGAGCAGTACTTC.

The chain links TRBV24-1 to TRBJ2-7; D might be TRBD2 (6 bases). There are 12 residues in the CDR3. The germline V gene has CDR1 KGHDR and CDR2 SFDVKD. Trimming pared 9 bases from V and 0 bases from J, leaving 8 bases between. The CDR3 DNA reads TGTGCCACCGCGGGACCCTCCTACGAGCAGTACTTC. It encodes CATAGPSYEQYF.

The chain's CDR3 is CASSGQPGRSNQPQHF. The CDR3 DNA follows: TGTGCCAGCAGTGGACAGCCTGGGAGGAGCAATCAGCCCCAGCATTTT. The chain employs TRBV25-1 and TRBJ1-5, with D possibly TRBD1 on 5 matching bases. The CDR3 has 16 amino acids. V lost 4 bases to trimming and J lost 1 base, with 14 bases between them. Germline assignment: CDR1 MGHDK and CDR2 SYGVNS.

The chain employs TRBV5-1 and TRBJ1-3; TRBD1 is a possible D gene (5 bases). From germline, CDR1 is SGHRS and CDR2 YFSETQ. Trimming took 0 bases from V and 1 from J, leaving 11 bases between them. This CDR3 has 16 amino acids. CDR3 region: CASSLGLGGSGNTIYF. The CDR3 DNA reads as TGCGCCAGCAGCTTGGGCCTCGGGGGTTCTGGAAACACCATATATTTT.

CDR3 coding DNA: TGTGCCAGTACCCATGGACAGGGGAGAAGCAATCAGCCCCAGCATTTT. It encodes CASTHGQGRSNQPQHF. The rearrangement joins TRBV19 to TRBJ1-5; 9 bases are a match to TRBD1. Looked up from germline, CDR1 is LNHDA and CDR2 is SQIVND (reference sequence). The CDR3 runs to 16 residues. The junction had 8 bases not matched to a gene; V was cut back by 7 bases and J by 1 base.

V usage is TRBV5-4 and J usage is TRBJ1-2; weak D call: TRBD1 (6 bases). V lost 0 bases, J lost 4 bases, and 16 bases lay in between. The CDR3 runs to 16 residues. CDR1 and CDR2 from the germline V gene are SGHNT and YYREEE (reference sequence). CDR3 sequence: CASSLGYGGGGYGYTF. CDR3 in DNA: TGTGCCAGCAGCTTGGGGTATGGGGGGGGCGGCTATGGCTACACCTTC.

The CDR3 coding sequence is TGTGCCAGCTCAGACAGGGGAGCCGCCACTGAAGCTTTCTTT. Translating it yields CASSDRGAATEAFF. The chain couples TRBV18 to TRBJ1-1; 8 positions match TRBD1. From germline, CDR1 is KGHSH and CDR2 LQKENI. Trimming removed 5 bases from V and 4 bases from J; junction bases left unmatched: 6. The CDR3 loop spans 14 amino acids.

This rearrangement joins TRBV7-9 to TRBJ2-2, with 7 nucleotides matching TRBD1. Germline trimming cut 5 bases from V and 4 bases from J; bases unmatched to any gene: 7. The CDR3 runs 15 residues. Per the germline V gene, CDR1 is SEHNR and CDR2 is FQNEAQ (reference sequence). CDR3 sequence (DNA): TGTGCCAGCAGCCGGTTCACAGGGGTCACCGGGGAGCTGTTTTTT. Translating gives CASSRFTGVTGELFF.

The V gene is TRBV11-2, the J gene TRBJ1-1; tentative D call: TRBD1 (5 bases). The ends were cut back, 0 bases at V and 10 bases at J, with 21 bases in the middle. The CDR3 covers 16 residues. Germline CDR1 is SGHAT and CDR2 is FQNNGV. This chain's CDR3 is CASSLEGLLLRGSAFF. The CDR3 DNA follows: TGTGCCAGCAGCTTAGAGGGACTCCTCTTAAGGGGATCAGCTTTCTTT.

This clone came up a few times. The genes are TRBV7-9 and TRBJ2-1; TRBD2 matches 14 bases. Trimming took 4 bases from V and 8 from J; bases not matched to a gene: 4. The V gene's germline CDR1 is SEHNR and CDR2 FQNEAQ (reference sequence). CDR3 length equals 15 residues. The CDR3 nucleotides read TGTGCCAGCAGCTCAGGGACTAGCGGGGGTGATGAGCAGTTCTTC. Residues: CASSSGTSGGDEQFF. Looking up the rest from reference TRBV7-9 and TRBJ2-1 gives the full variable domain: DTGVSQNPRHKITKRGQNVTFRCDPISEHNRLYWYRQTLGQGPEFLTYFQNEAQLEKSRLLSDRFSAERPKGSFSTLEIQRTEQGDSAMYLCASSSGTSGGDEQFFGPGTRLTVL.

V is TRBV18 and J is TRBJ1-1; 7 bases are shared with TRBD1. The germline CDR1 and CDR2 sequences are KGHSH and LQKENI. V shed 5 bases and J 2 bases; nucleotides not matched to a gene: 11. The CDR3 length is 16 residues. DNA of the CDR3: TGTGCCAGCTCAGACGATAGAAGGGGGCGAAACACTGAAGCTTTCTTT. It is translated as CASSDDRRGRNTEAFF.

This chain joins TRBV19 and TRBJ2-7; D not resolved. Trimming pared 4 bases from V and 2 bases from J, leaving 12 bases between. The CDR3 sequence is 14 residues long. Germline loops: CDR1 LNHDA, CDR2 SQIVND (reference sequence). In DNA, the CDR3 is TGTGCCAGTAGTACCCCGACACCACCCTACGAGCAGTACTTC. Its translation: CASSTPTPPYEQYF.

The chain is built from TRBV7-8 and TRBJ2-1, with TRBD1 matching over 10 bases. This CDR3 contains 15 residues. Germline CDR1 reads SGHVS; CDR2 reads FQNEAQ. With V trimmed by 4 bases and J by 7 bases, 7 bases remained unmatched. The CDR3 sequence: CASSSGTGAANEQFF. CDR3 DNA sequence: TGTGCCAGCAGCTCGGGGACAGGGGCCGCTAATGAGCAGTTCTTC.

This rearrangement joins TRBV16 to TRBJ1-5, with 7 positions matching TRBD1. J was trimmed by 6 bases and V by 2 bases; bases with no gene match: 4. Germline V gene sequence: CDR1 KGHSY, CDR2 FQNENV. The CDR3 is 14 amino acids. CDR3 loop: CASSQDRVGQPQHF. In DNA, the CDR3 is TGTGCCAGCAGCCAAGACAGGGTAGGTCAGCCCCAGCATTTT.

This chain links TRBV4-2 with TRBJ2-3, with D possibly TRBD2 on 7 matching bases. The ends were cut back, 8 bases at V and 5 bases at J, with 17 bases in the middle. The CDR3 contains 14 residues. Germline V gene lookup returns CDR1 LGHNA and CDR2 YNFKEQ. The CDR3 DNA reads TGTGCCAGCCGACCCGGGGGGCCCGGAGATACGCAGTATTTT. Residues: CASRPGGPGDTQYF.